This T cell receptor beta chain was found in a study of T cells in Graves' hyperthyroidism and ophthalmopathy. Study-wide findings and caveats: A median around 6.8 months before onset, the model predicted ophthalmopathy. Ophthalmopathy cases were set apart from stable hyperthyroidism by a 13 V-J model. Most thyroid clonotypes with frequency above 0.001 were detected in blood.

It was 8.5 to 10 ml of fresh peripheral blood that supplied the PBMCs. Concerning this clonotype itself: Antigen unknown. This may be a read error: a much more frequent sequence differs by one nucleotide.

Regions amplified from RNA transcripts were the TCR beta CDR3 regions. The HTBI primer set was used in a first-round RT-PCR of the TCR CDR3. One entry per CDR3 protein, called by TCRdb with MiXCR from the multiplex PCR reads. The table has around 440,000 distinct CDR3 sequences, 15% to 18% seen once. Germline CDR1 DFQATT, CDR2 SNEGSKA (reference sequence). The CDR3 consists of 15 residues. The sample consisted of blood. This clonotype was obtained from a woman aged 18 to 35 with Graves' hyperthyroidism. The chain recombines TRBV20-1 with TRBJ2-1; 9 nucleotides agree with TRBD1. CDR3: CGARAGTGNYNEQFF. CDR3 nucleotides: TGCGGTGCTAGAGCCGGGACAGGGAACTACAATGAGCAGTTCTTC.